The clone carrying this T cell receptor beta chain was seen many times. TCRdb re-called the RT-PCR reads through MiXCR, storing one row per CDR3 protein. The top ten clones hold approximately 3% of a sample with about 540,000 distinct CDR3 sequences, roughly 25% of them seen once. The record originates from a study of response to subunit inactivated influenza vaccine. Looked up from germline, CDR1 is KGHDR and CDR2 is SFDVKD. This CDR3 is 16 amino acids long. V shed 2 bases and J shed 6 bases, with 16 bases lying between them. A further study also used this sample, focusing on T cells expressing NK-cell markers. That paper states: A 5'RACE template switching approach incorporating UMIs was used to make TCR beta cDNA. From sorted CD3+CD56+NKG2C+, CD3+CD56+NKG2C- and CD3+CD56-NKG2C+ T cells came the TCR beta repertoires. These clonotypes additionally ranked first within the CD3+CD56-NKG2C+ fraction of a few donors. Whether expanded NKG2C-expressing T cell clones recognize HCMV is unknown.

This chain joins TRBV24-1 and TRBJ2-1, with D tentatively TRBD1 or TRBD2 (6 bases each). This receptor was taken from a man in his forties or fifties who received an inactivated influenza vaccine. The sample in question was CD4+ T cells sorted from PBMCs, obtained roughly 12 days after vaccination. The CDR3 sequence is CATSDSGGGLGNEQFF. The CDR3 DNA reads as TGTGCCACCAGTGATTCAGGAGGGGGGCTTGGCAATGAGCAGTTCTTC.